These T cell receptor beta chains were read from a single sample in a study of blood T cell repertoires in COVID-19. The protocol was immunoSEQ multiplex PCR, while the TCRdb copy is restricted to in-frame clones and leaves out a portion. This sample carries under 300,000 clones, 84% of them seen once, and the ten largest clones take under 4.5%. The sequencing sample was made of peripheral blood. Receptors originate from a man aged 50 or older with acute or convalescent COVID-19. The CDR3 runs from the conserved cysteine through the conserved F or W. D genes are given only for firm matches. Only some rows state a clone size, as once, few, many or a class for expanded clones.

v_gene	abundance	j_gene	d_gene	len	CDR3aa	CDR3nt
TRBV12-3/TRBV12-4	once	TRBJ2-7	TRBD2	13	CASSFSTSGIQYF	TGTGCCAGCAGTTTTTCGACTAGCGGAATCCAGTACTTC
TRBV7-3	-	TRBJ2-1	-	14	CASSPGEPTGEQFF	TGTGCCAGCAGCCCCGGGGAGCCAACTGGCGAGCAGTTCTTC
TRBV2	-	TRBJ2-2	-	13	CASRVGVGGELFF	TGTGCCAGCAGGGTCGGGGTTGGCGGGGAGCTGTTTTTT
TRBV6-6	-	TRBJ2-3	TRBD1	14	CASTPGQGFSTQYF	TGTGCCAGCACCCCGGGACAGGGGTTCTCTACGCAGTATTTT
TRBV7-8	-	TRBJ1-2	-	16	CASSSPYGGDNYGYTF	TGTGCCAGCAGCTCCCCGTATGGAGGGGACAACTATGGCTACACCTTC
TRBV2	-	TRBJ2-2	-	13	CASSVEVTGELFF	TGTGCCAGCAGTGTGGAGGTCACCGGGGAGCTGTTTTTT
TRBV2	-	TRBJ1-4	TRBD1	14	CASSVQGGNEKLFF	TGTGCCAGCAGTGTACAGGGGGGGAATGAAAAACTGTTTTTT
TRBV10-3	-	TRBJ1-5	-	16	CAISESLFPGNQPQHF	TGTGCCATCAGTGAGTCTTTATTTCCAGGGAATCAGCCCCAGCATTTT
TRBV11-2	-	TRBJ2-5	TRBD2	14	CASSLGLAQETQYF	TGTGCCAGCAGCTTAGGACTAGCGCAAGAGACCCAGTACTTC
TRBV6-6	once	TRBJ1-1	-	14	CASSKQGGNTEAFF	TGTGCCAGCAGTAAACAGGGTGGGAACACTGAAGCTTTCTTT
TRBV9	-	TRBJ2-1	-	16	CASSVVGGQIHNEQFF	TGTGCCAGCAGCGTAGTTGGCGGCCAAATTCACAATGAGCAGTTCTTC
TRBV5-1	-	TRBJ1-4	-	17	CASSLAPQGATNEKLFF	TGCGCCAGCAGCTTGGCTCCACAGGGTGCAACTAATGAAAAACTGTTTTTT
TRBV20-1	-	TRBJ1-4	-	14	CSASFGSGNEKLFF	TGCAGTGCTAGTTTCGGGTCCGGGAATGAAAAACTGTTTTTT
TRBV19	-	TRBJ1-1	TRBD1	15	CASSALQGSRTEAFF	TGTGCCAGTAGTGCCTTACAGGGGAGCCGCACTGAAGCTTTCTTT
TRBV7-3	-	TRBJ2-1	-	14	CASSPFVGFNEQFF	TGTGCCAGCAGCCCCTTCGTGGGCTTCAATGAGCAGTTCTTC
TRBV10-3	few	TRBJ2-7	-	17	CAISEPRDRWVGDEQYF	TGTGCCATCAGTGAGCCCCGCGACAGGTGGGTAGGGGACGAGCAGTACTTC
TRBV12-2	-	TRBJ1-2	-	15	CASRLRTGVGYGYTF	TGTGCAAGTCGCTTAAGGACAGGGGTAGGCTATGGCTACACCTTC
TRBV2	-	TRBJ1-5	-	14	CASRGGTSNQPQHF	TGTGCCAGCAGGGGGGGGACCAGCAATCAGCCCCAGCATTTT
TRBV5-1	-	TRBJ1-6	TRBD1	16	CASSLQGALNNSPLHF	TGCGCCAGCAGCTTACAGGGGGCCCTTAATAATTCACCCCTCCACTTT
TRBV30	-	TRBJ2-3	-	14	CAWRLGGSTDTQYF	TGTGCCTGGAGACTAGGGGGAAGCACAGATACGCAGTATTTT
TRBV6-1	-	TRBJ2-7	-	15	CASSEREVRISEQYF	TGTGCCAGCAGTGAAAGGGAGGTAAGGATCTCCGAGCAGTACTTC
TRBV3-1/TRBV3-2	-	TRBJ2-5	-	16	CASSQLVGYQKETQYF	TGTGCCAGCAGCCAGCTAGTCGGGTACCAAAAAGAGACCCAGTACTTC